A single sample gave rise to the 20 T cell receptor beta chains below, sequenced in a study of OX40 agonist ivuxolimab in advanced cancers. The method was immunoSEQ multiplex PCR; TCRdb's version includes in-frame clones alone and lacks a portion of them. The sample has approximately 60,000 clones; roughly 84% are singletons. The sample consisted of CD4+ or CD8+ T cells sorted from blood, taken in a trial of the OX40 agonist ivuxolimab. The receptors derive from an adult with an advanced solid tumor such as melanoma, head and neck, liver or kidney cancer.

The chain carries TRBV6-1 and TRBJ1-6; TRBD1 matches 9 bases. Germline lookup yields CDR1 MNHNS and CDR2 SASEGT. The CDR3 has 15 residues. The V segment lost 6 bases and the J segment 10 bases; nucleotides outside the gene matches: 10. The CDR3, as DNA: TGTGCCAGCAGACGACAGGGGGAGAAAGGATCACCCCTCCACTTT. Encoded protein: CASRRQGEKGSPLHF.

The chain uses TRBV4-1 and TRBJ2-7; D is possibly TRBD1 (5 bases). CDR1 is MGHRA, CDR2 YSYEKL, per germline. This CDR3 has 15 residues. V lost 4 bases, J lost 6 bases, and 19 bases lay in between. The CDR3 region is CASSRATGSSGEQYF. The CDR3 DNA reads as TGCGCCAGCAGCCGCGCAACAGGATCCTCCGGCGAGCAGTACTTC.

The V gene is TRBV12-5, the J gene TRBJ2-7; perhaps D is TRBD1 or TRBD2 (6 bases each). Trimming left V 0 bases short and J 6 bases short, with 15 bases between. The germline CDR1 and CDR2 sequences are LGHNT and FRNRAP. The CDR3 has 15 amino acids. The CDR3 is CASGLVSGEVGEQYF. The CDR3 nucleotides read TGTGCTAGTGGTTTGGTATCAGGGGAGGTCGGCGAGCAGTACTTC.

The chain uses TRBV2 and TRBJ2-5; D unresolved. This CDR3 region has 11 residues. Trimming pared 6 bases from V and 5 bases from J, leaving 7 bases between. The germline V gene encodes CDR1 SNHLY and CDR2 FYNNEI. As DNA, the CDR3 is TGTGCCAGCAGCCAACTCGAGACCCAGTACTTC. It translates to CASSQLETQYF.

This rearrangement joins TRBV15 to TRBJ2-3; 13 bases fit TRBD2. Per germline, CDR1 LNHNV and CDR2 YYDKDF (reference sequence). J lost 4 bases, V lost 1 base, and 11 bases had no gene match. This CDR3 has 19 amino acids. CDR3 protein: CATSRVKMPLAGGADTQYF. CDR3 nucleotide sequence: TGTGCCACCAGCAGAGTAAAAATGCCACTAGCGGGGGGGGCAGATACGCAGTATTTT. The full variable domain, in which reference TRBV15 and TRBJ2-3 provide the parts outside the CDR3, is DAMVIQNPRYQVTQFGKPVTLSCSQTLNHNVMYWYQQKSSQAPKLLFHYYDKDFNNEADTPDNFQSRRPNTSFCFLDIRSPGLGDTAMYLCATSRVKMPLAGGADTQYFGPGTRLTVL.

The chain recombines TRBV5-4 with TRBJ2-3; TRBD2 might be the D (7 bases). The germline V gene has CDR1 SGHNT and CDR2 YYREEE (reference sequence). This CDR3 is 15 amino acids long. Trimming removed 2 bases from V and 4 bases from J, with 14 bases in between. The CDR3 DNA is TGTGCCAGCAGCTTCGGCGGGGGCCGGTCAGATACGCAGTATTTT. This codes for CASSFGGGRSDTQYF.

V is TRBV12-5 and J is TRBJ1-5, with 7 nucleotides matching TRBD1. Germline CDR1 and CDR2: LGHNT and FRNRAP. With 0 bases clipped from V and 1 base from J, the junction kept 18 bases outside the gene matches. The CDR3 has 21 residues. Here the CDR3 DNA reads TGTGCTAGTGGTTTGGTACCCTGGACAGGCGTCCCCACGGCCAGCAATCAGCCCCAGCATTTT. It yields the protein CASGLVPWTGVPTASNQPQHF.

This rearrangement joins TRBV2 to TRBJ2-2; tentatively, D is TRBD1 or TRBD2 (6 bases each). V lost 1 base, J lost 0 bases, and 15 bases lay in between. The germline gives CDR1 SNHLY, CDR2 FYNNEI. This CDR3 has 18 residues. CDR3 in DNA: TGTGCCAGCAGTGAAGTAGGGGGGAGCTCCTCGAACACCGGGGAGCTGTTTTTT. Protein sequence: CASSEVGGSSSNTGELFF.

The chain links TRBV2 to TRBJ2-3; the D gene could be TRBD1 or TRBD2 (5 bases each). The length of the CDR3 is 11 residues. The germline V and J ends were trimmed by 7 bases and 7 bases, with 9 bases remaining between them. CDR1 is SNHLY and CDR2 is FYNNEI in the germline V gene. CDR3 nucleotides: TGTGCCAGCAAAGGGGAGAATACGCAGTATTTT. It translates to CASKGENTQYF.

The V gene is TRBV11-2, the J gene TRBJ2-5; 10 nucleotides line up with TRBD2. The trim removed 1 base at V and 5 bases at J, leaving 7 bases unmatched. The CDR3 consists of 16 residues. Germline CDR1 is SGHAT and CDR2 is FQNNGV. The CDR3 here is CASSLAGAGGRETQYF. CDR3 nucleotides: TGTGCCAGCAGCTTAGCTGGAGCGGGGGGGCGGGAGACCCAGTACTTC.

The chain links TRBV7-2 to TRBJ1-3; D call uncertain. The CDR3 totals 15 residues. CDR1 and CDR2 from the germline V gene are SGHTA and FQGNSA. V shed 4 bases and J shed 0 bases, with 10 bases lying between them. The CDR3 DNA is TGTGCCAGCAGCTCCGACGGAAACTCTGGAAACACCATATATTTT. It codes for CASSSDGNSGNTIYF.

Only a few counts were recorded for this clone. The chain is built from TRBV11-2 and TRBJ2-1, with 7 bases fitting TRBD2. Germline loops: CDR1 SGHAT, CDR2 FQNNGV. There are 16 residues in the CDR3. Trimming removed 7 bases from V and 0 bases from J; junction bases left unmatched: 9. The CDR3 nucleotides are TGTGCCAGCACCCCTTCCGGCGGGAGCTCCTACAATGAGCAGTTCTTC. Its protein is CASTPSGGSSYNEQFF.

The J gene is TRBJ1-1, the V gene TRBV7-3, with a possible D match to TRBD1 (6 bases). CDR3 size: 17 residues. Trimming took off 6 bases at V and 0 bases at J, with 20 bases between the two ends. From germline, CDR1 is SGHTA and CDR2 FQGTGA. CDR3 sequence reads: CASRVNGGRYMNTEAFF. The CDR3 nucleotides are TGTGCCAGCAGGGTTAACGGGGGCCGGTACATGAACACTGAAGCTTTCTTT. Full variable domain (missing parts from reference TRBV7-3 and TRBJ1-1): GAGVSQTPSNKVTEKGKYVELRCDPISGHTALYWYRQSLGQGPEFLIYFQGTGAADDSGLPNDRFFAVRPEGSVSTLKIQRTERGDSAVYLCASRVNGGRYMNTEAFFGQGTRLTVV.

The rearrangement joins TRBV4-1 to TRBJ1-1, with a weak D call TRBD1 (6 bases). The CDR3 length is 18 residues. V shed 3 bases and J shed 0 bases, with 20 bases lying between them. The V gene's germline CDR1 is MGHRA and CDR2 YSYEKL. CDR3 protein: CASSHPRTAFPMNTEAFF. For the CDR3, the DNA is TGCGCCAGCAGCCACCCCAGGACAGCCTTTCCGATGAACACTGAAGCTTTCTTT.

The chain has TRBV4-1 and TRBJ1-5; maybe TRBD1 (6 bases). The V and J ends lost 5 bases and 1 base respectively, with 18 bases between them. Germline V gene data show CDR1 as MGHRA and CDR2 as YSYEKL. The CDR3 totals 17 residues. The CDR3 nucleotides read TGCGCCAGCAGCTTTGAAATTCCAGGGGCGAGCAATCAGCCCCAGCATTTT. The encoded protein is CASSFEIPGASNQPQHF.

The chain uses TRBV30 and TRBJ2-6; TRBD1 is a possible D gene (5 bases). CDR1 is GTSNPN and CDR2 is SVGIG in the germline V gene (reference sequence). V lost 3 bases and J lost 0, with 21 bases in between. The CDR3 spans 19 residues. This chain's CDR3 is CAWSPIGQGRNSGANVLTF. CDR3 in DNA: TGTGCCTGGAGCCCAATAGGGCAGGGCCGAAACTCTGGGGCCAACGTCCTGACTTTC.

The chain combines TRBV29-1 with TRBJ1-5, with D hard to call. The germline CDR1 and CDR2 sequences are SQVTM and ANQGSEA. The CDR3 covers 12 residues. V lost 5 bases and J lost 0, with 5 bases in between. The CDR3 region has the DNA TGCAGCGTTCGTGATAGCAATCAGCCCCAGCATTTT. Translated: CSVRDSNQPQHF.

This chain links TRBV4-2 with TRBJ2-2, with 7 bases identical to TRBD2. Per germline, CDR1 LGHNA and CDR2 YNFKEQ. Losses at the gene ends were 0 bases for V and 7 bases for J; bases not matched to a gene: 20. This CDR3 has 20 residues. CDR3 in DNA: TGTGCCAGCAGCCAAGATGCGGCTCGGGCTAGCGGTGGGGCGGTCGGGGAGCTGTTTTTT. Amino acid sequence: CASSQDAARASGGAVGELFF.

The gene calls are TRBV5-1 and TRBJ2-7, with D tentatively TRBD1 (6 bases). Germline CDR1 SGHRS, CDR2 YFSETQ. Trimming removed 0 bases at V and 0 bases at J, with 10 bases between. This CDR3 has 15 amino acids. The CDR3 DNA sequence: TGCGCCAGCAGCTTGGGACAGGTCGCCTCCTACGAGCAGTACTTC. This encodes CASSLGQVASYEQYF.

The CDR3 region is CASSSAVIYKQFF. Written as DNA, the CDR3 is TGTGCCAGCAGCTCCGCCGTTATATACAAGCAGTTCTTC. This chain joins TRBV5-8 and TRBJ2-1; D remains unclear. The CDR3 covers 13 residues. V dropped 3 bases and J dropped 11 bases, with 15 bases sitting between them. Germline CDR1 reads SGHTS; CDR2 reads YDEGEE.